The following is a T cell receptor beta chain sequence with its context. From 300 to 400 ng of RNA, a library with molecular barcoded alpha/delta and beta/gamma adaptors was made. TCRdb analysed the reads with MiXCR anew, one entry per CDR3 protein. The repertoire includes under 35,000 distinct CDR3 sequences, around a sixth of them detected once, and more than 15% sits in the top ten. The CDR3 sequence is 14 residues long. V shed 3 bases and J shed 4 bases, with 10 bases lying between them. The data are from a study of read filtering for tumor transcriptome and immune sequencing. Overall study context: Per sample, TCR-region reads ranged about 4.05 to 10.27 million by IR-seq, roughly 80 to 1,300 by RNA-seq.

The chain carries TRBV12-3 or TRBV12-4 and TRBJ2-1; D not resolved. This TCR was recovered from a donor at least 40 years old with multiple myeloma. Sequenced material: a population of CD138-negative cells sorted from bone marrow. CDR3 sequence: CASSFRRIYNEQFF. As DNA, the CDR3 is TGTGCCAGCAGTTTCAGGCGGATATACAATGAGCAGTTCTTC.